This T cell receptor beta chain is from a study of Ad26.COV2.S vaccination and SARS-CoV-2 variants. The treatment here: about 20 received Ad26.COV2.S at low or high dose, single or two shots; 5 received placebo; per-sample allocation not given. Sampling took place 63 days after the first vaccine or placebo injection. The protocol was immunoSEQ multiplex PCR, while the TCRdb copy is restricted to in-frame clones and leaves out a portion. This table holds a few hundred thousand clones, 80% to 95% found once. The sequence derives from a person aged 18-65 years who received the Ad26.COV2.S COVID-19 vaccine or a placebo. The source was peripheral blood, collected in a trial of Ad26.COV2.S vaccine versus placebo.

CDR3 amino acids: CASSLARSDYEQYF. The CDR3 nucleotides read TGCGCCAGCAGCTTGGCAAGATCCGATTACGAGCAGTACTTC. The V and J genes are TRBV5-1 and TRBJ2-7; D ambiguous. From germline, CDR1 is SGHRS and CDR2 YFSETQ. Trimming shortened V by 0 bases and J by 4 bases, and 11 bases separated the two germline ends. The CDR3 consists of 14 residues.